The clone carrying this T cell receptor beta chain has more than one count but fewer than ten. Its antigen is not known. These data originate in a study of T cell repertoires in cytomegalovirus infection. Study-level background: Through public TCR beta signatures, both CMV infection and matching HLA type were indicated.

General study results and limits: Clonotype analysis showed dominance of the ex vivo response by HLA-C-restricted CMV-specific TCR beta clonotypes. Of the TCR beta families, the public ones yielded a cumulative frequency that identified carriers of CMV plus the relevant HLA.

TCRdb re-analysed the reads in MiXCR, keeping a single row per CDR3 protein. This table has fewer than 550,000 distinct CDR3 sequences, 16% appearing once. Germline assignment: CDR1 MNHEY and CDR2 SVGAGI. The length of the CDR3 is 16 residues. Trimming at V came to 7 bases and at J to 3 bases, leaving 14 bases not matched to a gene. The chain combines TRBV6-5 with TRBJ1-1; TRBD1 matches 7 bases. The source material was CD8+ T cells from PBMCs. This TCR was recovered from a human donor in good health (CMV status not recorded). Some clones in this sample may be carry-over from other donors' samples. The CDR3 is CASTRDRAGSDTEAFF. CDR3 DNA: TGTGCCAGCACCCGTGACAGGGCGGGATCAGACACTGAAGCTTTCTTT.